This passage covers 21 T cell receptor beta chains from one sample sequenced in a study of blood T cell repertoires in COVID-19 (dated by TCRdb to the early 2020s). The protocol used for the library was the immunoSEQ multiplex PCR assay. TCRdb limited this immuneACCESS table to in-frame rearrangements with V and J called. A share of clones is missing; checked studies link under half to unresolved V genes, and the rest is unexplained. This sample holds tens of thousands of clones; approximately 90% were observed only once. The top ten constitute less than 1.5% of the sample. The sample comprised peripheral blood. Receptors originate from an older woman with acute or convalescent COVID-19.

The CDR3 is CASSLVGQGYQETQYF. The CDR3, as DNA: TGTGCCAGCAGCTTGGTTGGACAGGGGTACCAAGAGACCCAGTACTTC. J is TRBJ2-5 and V is TRBV5-6; 9 positions agree with TRBD1. The V gene's germline CDR1 is SGHDT and CDR2 YYEEEE. The V and J ends lost 0 bases and 0 bases, in that order; junction bases with no gene match: 3. CDR3 length equals 16 residues. Full variable domain (remainder filled in from reference TRBV5-6 and TRBJ2-5): DAGVTQSPTHLIKTRGQQVTLRCSPKSGHDTVSWYQQALGQGPQFIFQYYEEEERQRGNFPDRFSGHQFPNYSSELNVNALLLGDSALYLCASSLVGQGYQETQYFGPGTRLLVL.

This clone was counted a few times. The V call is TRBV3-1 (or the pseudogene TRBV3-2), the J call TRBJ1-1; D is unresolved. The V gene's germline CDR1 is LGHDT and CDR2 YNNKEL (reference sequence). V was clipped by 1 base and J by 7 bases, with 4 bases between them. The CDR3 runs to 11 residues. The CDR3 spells CASSQVDEAFF. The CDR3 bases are TGTGCCAGCAGCCAAGTAGATGAAGCTTTCTTT.

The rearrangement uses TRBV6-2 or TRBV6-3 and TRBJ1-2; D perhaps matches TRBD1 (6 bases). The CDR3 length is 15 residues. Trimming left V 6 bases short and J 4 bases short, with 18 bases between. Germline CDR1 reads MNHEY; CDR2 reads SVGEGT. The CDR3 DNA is TGTGCCAGCAGCTTACGGGGGGGGCCGCTCTATGGCTACACCTTC. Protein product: CASSLRGGPLYGYTF.

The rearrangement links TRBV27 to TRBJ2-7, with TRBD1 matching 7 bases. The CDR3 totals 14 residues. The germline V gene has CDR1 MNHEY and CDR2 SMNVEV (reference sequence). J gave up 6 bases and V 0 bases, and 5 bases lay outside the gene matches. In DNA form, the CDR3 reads TGTGCCAGCAGTTTATCGCCGACAGGGACCGAGCAGTACGTC. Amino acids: CASSLSPTGTEQYV.

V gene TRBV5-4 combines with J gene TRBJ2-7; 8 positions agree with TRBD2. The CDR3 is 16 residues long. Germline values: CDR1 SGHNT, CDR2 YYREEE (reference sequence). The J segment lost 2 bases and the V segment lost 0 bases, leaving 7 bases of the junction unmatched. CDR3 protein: CASSLDGTRGTYEQYV. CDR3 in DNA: TGTGCCAGCAGCTTGGACGGGACTAGGGGGACCTACGAGCAGTACGTC.

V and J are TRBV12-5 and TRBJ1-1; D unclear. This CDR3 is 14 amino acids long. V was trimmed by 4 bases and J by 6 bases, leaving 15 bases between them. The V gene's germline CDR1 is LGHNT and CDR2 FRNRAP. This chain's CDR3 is CASGYREITPEAFF. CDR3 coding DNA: TGTGCTAGTGGTTACCGAGAGATAACGCCTGAAGCTTTCTTT.

The CDR3 bases are TGTGCCTGGAGTACCGGGGGGAACACTGAAGCTTTCTTT. It is translated as CAWSTGGNTEAFF. V gene TRBV30 combines with J gene TRBJ1-1, with a weak D call TRBD1 (5 bases). The germline gives CDR1 GTSNPN, CDR2 SVGIG (reference sequence). The ends were cut back, 2 bases at V and 1 base at J, with 8 bases in the middle. There are 13 residues in the CDR3. The whole variable domain, filled in from reference TRBV30 and TRBJ1-1, reads SQTIHQWPATLVQPVGSPLSLECTVEGTSNPNLYWYRQAAGRGLQLLFYSVGIGQISSEVPQNLSASRPQDRQFILSSKKLLLSDSGFYLCAWSTGGNTEAFFGQGTRLTVV.

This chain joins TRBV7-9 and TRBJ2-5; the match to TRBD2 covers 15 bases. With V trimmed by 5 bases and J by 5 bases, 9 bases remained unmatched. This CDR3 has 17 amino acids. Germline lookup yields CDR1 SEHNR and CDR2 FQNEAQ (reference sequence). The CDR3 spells CASSPPGLAGGGETQYF. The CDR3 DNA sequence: TGTGCCAGCAGCCCGCCGGGACTAGCGGGAGGAGGGGAGACCCAGTACTTC.

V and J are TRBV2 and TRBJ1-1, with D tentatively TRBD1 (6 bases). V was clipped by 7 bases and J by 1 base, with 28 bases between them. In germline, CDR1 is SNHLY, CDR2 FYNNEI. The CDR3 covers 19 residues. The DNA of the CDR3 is TGTGCCAGCATTCAGTACTCGGCAGGGGTAACCTCAGCGAACACTGAAGCTTTCTTT. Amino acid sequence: CASIQYSAGVTSANTEAFF. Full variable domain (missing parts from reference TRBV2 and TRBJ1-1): EPEVTQTPSHQVTQMGQEVILRCVPISNHLYFYWYRQILGQKVEFLVSFYNNEISEKSEIFDDQFSVERPDGSNFTLKIRSTKLEDSAMYFCASIQYSAGVTSANTEAFFGQGTRLTVV.

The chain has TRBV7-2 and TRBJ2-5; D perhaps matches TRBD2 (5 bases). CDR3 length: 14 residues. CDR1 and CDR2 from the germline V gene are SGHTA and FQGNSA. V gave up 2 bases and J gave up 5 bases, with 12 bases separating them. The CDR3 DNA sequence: TGTGCCAGCAGCTTACGAGGAGGTTCGGAGACCCAGTACTTC. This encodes CASSLRGGSETQYF.

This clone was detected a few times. CDR3 bases: TGTGCCACCAGTGATAGGGGACAGATTTATGGCTACACCTTC. Translation: CATSDRGQIYGYTF. The V call is TRBV24-1, the J call TRBJ1-2, with TRBD1 matching over 7 bases. The CDR3 loop spans 14 amino acids. The J segment lost 5 bases and the V segment lost 3 bases, leaving 5 bases of the junction unmatched. Germline values: CDR1 KGHDR, CDR2 SFDVKD.

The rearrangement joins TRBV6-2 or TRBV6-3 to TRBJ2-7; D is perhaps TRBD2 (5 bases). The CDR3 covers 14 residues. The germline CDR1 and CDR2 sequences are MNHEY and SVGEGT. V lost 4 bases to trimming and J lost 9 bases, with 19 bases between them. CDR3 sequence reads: CASSSSGGGRVQYV. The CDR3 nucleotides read TGTGCCAGCAGTTCCTCCGGTGGAGGACGGGTGCAGTACGTC.

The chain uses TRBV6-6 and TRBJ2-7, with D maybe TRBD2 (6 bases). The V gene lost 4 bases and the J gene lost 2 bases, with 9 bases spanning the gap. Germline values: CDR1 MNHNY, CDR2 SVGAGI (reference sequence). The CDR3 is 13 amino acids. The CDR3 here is CASSSGGPYEQYV. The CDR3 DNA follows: TGTGCCAGCAGTTCCGGAGGGCCCTACGAGCAGTACGTC.

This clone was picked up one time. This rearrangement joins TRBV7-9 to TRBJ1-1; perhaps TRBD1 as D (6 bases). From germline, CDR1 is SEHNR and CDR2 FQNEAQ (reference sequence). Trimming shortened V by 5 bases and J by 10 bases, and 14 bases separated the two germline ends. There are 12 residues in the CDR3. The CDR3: CASSTTGPVAFF. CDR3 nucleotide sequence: TGTGCCAGCAGCACTACAGGGCCGGTAGCTTTCTTT.

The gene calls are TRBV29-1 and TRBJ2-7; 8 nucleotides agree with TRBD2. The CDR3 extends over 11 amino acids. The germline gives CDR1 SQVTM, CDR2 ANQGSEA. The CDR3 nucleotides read TGCGTAGCGGGGCCCCCCTACGAGCAGTACGTC. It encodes CVAGPPYEQYV.

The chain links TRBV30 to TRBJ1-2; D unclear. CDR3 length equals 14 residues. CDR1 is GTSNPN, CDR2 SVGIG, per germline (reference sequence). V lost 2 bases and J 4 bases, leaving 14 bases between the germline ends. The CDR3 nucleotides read TGTGCCTGGAGTACAGCCCTTGGGAGCTATGGCTACACCTTC. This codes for CAWSTALGSYGYTF.

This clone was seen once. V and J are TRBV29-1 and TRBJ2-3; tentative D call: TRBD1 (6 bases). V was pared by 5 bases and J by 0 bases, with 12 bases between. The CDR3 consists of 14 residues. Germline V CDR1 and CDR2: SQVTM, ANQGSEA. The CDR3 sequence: CSVSPGHSTDTQYF. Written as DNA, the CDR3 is TGCAGCGTTTCCCCGGGACATAGCACAGATACGCAGTATTTT.

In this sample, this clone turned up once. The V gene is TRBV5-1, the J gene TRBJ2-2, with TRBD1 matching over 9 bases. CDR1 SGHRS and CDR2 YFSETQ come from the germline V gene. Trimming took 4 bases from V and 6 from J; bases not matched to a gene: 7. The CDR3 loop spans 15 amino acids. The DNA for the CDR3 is TGCGCCAGCAGCCTCGGACAGGGGAGACCCGGGGAGCTGTTTTTT. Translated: CASSLGQGRPGELFF. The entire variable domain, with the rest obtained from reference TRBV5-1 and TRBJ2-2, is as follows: KAGVTQTPRYLIKTRGQQVTLSCSPISGHRSVSWYQQTPGQGLQFLFEYFSETQRNKGNFPGRFSGRQFSNSRSEMNVSTLELGDSALYLCASSLGQGRPGELFFGEGSRLTVL.

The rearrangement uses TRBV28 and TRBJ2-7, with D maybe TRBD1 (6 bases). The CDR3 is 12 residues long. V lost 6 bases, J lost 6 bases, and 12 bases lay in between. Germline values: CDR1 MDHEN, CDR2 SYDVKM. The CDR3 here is CASRAGVGEQYV. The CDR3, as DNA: TGTGCCAGCAGGGCAGGGGTCGGCGAGCAGTACGTC.

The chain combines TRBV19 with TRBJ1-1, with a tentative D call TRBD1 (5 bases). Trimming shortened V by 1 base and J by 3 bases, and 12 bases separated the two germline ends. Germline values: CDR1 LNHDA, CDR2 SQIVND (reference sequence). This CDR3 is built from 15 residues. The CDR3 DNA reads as TGTGCCAGTAGTATAGGGGAGGGGCGATACACTGAAGCTTTCTTT. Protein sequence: CASSIGEGRYTEAFF. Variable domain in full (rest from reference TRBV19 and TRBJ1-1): DGGITQSPKYLFRKEGQNVTLSCEQNLNHDAMYWYRQDPGQGLRLIYYSQIVNDFQKGDIAEGYSVSREKKESFPLTVTSAQKNPTAFYLCASSIGEGRYTEAFFGQGTRLTVV.

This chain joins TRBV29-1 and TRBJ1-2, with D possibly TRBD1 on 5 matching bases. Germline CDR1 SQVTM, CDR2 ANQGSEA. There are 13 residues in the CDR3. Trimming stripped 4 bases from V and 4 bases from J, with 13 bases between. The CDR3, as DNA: TGCAGCGTTGCTCTGGGGGGAGGCTATGGCTACACCTTC. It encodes CSVALGGGYGYTF.